This TCR beta chain was sequenced in a study of T cell responses to AZD1222 COVID-19 vaccine. TCRdb's table, derived via immunoSEQ multiplex PCR, lists solely in-frame clones and lacks some. Here the sample spans under 150,000 clones, under 95% being singletons. General study results and limits: Repertoire collection took place solely once the T cell response had peaked. Among vaccine-associated CD4 TCRs, coverage spanned spike, with dominance at 160-218 and 743-854. Seropositive AZD1222 recipients at baseline numbered only five or six. White British donors predominated, females outnumbered males, and clonal diversity was possibly underestimated.

Worth noting for this clone: Its antigen is not known.

The CDR3 consists of 17 residues. CDR1 is ENHRY, CDR2 SYGVKD, per germline. V lost 2 bases, J lost 3 bases, and 9 bases stayed unmatched. V is TRBV10-3 and J is TRBJ1-4, with TRBD1 matching 7 bases. The sample here was peripheral blood, taken on day 0 of MenACWY control vaccination. The origin of this receptor is an adult in good health. The CDR3 DNA follows: TGTGCCATCAGTGAGGCGCTCAGACAGGGATCTAATGAAAAACTGTTTTTT. It is translated as CAISEALRQGSNEKLFF.